The table lists the clone carrying this T cell receptor (beta chain) with many counts. The antigen is unknown. This sample is part of a study of Graves' ophthalmopathy and Graves' hyperthyroidism. Broader study findings: Blood repertoires reportedly contained most expanded thyroid clonotypes above 0.001 frequency.

Ophthalmopathy donors were characterized by moderate-to-severe activity, CAS of at least 3, NOSPECS of at least 4, and duration under 3 months. The germline V gene has CDR1 SGHTA and CDR2 FQGNSA. The CDR3 sequence is 11 residues long. With 5 bases removed from V and 6 bases from J, the gap between germline ends came to 7 bases. The authors amplified TCR beta CDR3 regions, and they did so from RNA transcripts for repertoire sequencing. An opening RT-PCR round employed HTBI primers and preceded a second-round multiplex PCR. TCRdb used MiXCR to reprocess the multiplex PCR reads, holding one entry per CDR3 protein. The table includes fewer than 600,000 distinct CDR3 sequences, around 15% detected once.

Sequencing was done on a sample of blood. The gene calls are TRBV7-2 and TRBJ2-5, with D unclear. The TCR originated in a woman in her 30s with Graves' ophthalmopathy. CDR3 nucleotide sequence: TGTGCCAGCAGCCCCTGGAAGACCCAGTACTTC. It encodes CASSPWKTQYF. Using reference TRBV7-2 and TRBJ2-5 for the parts outside the CDR3, the full variable domain is GAGVSQSPSNKVTEKGKDVELRCDPISGHTALYWYRQSLGQGLEFLIYFQGNSAPDKSGLPSDRFSAERTGGSVSTLTIQRTQQEDSAVYLCASSPWKTQYFGPGTRLLVL.